This T cell receptor (beta chain) was obtained from a study of blood T cells in healthy people across ages. On this clonotype itself: The antigen remains unidentified.

General observations from the study: In long-lived donors, naive CD4+ cell counts and diversity exceeded those of aged donors. Shifts in expanded clonotypes may have been confounded by donor CMV status, which was unknown.

Germline V lookup: CDR1 LGHNA, CDR2 YNFKEQ. V was clipped by 1 base and J by 7 bases, with 11 bases between them. The CDR3 spans 13 residues. The authors ran a second PCR of 7 to 11 cycles using a sample-barcoded 5' primer and a J-beta primer mix. MiXCR, applied by TCRdb to the 5' RACE reads, yields one record per CDR3 protein. The sample holds about 780,000 distinct CDR3 sequences; 25% to 30% are singletons and the top ten take 3%. This sample was shared with a second study, whose subject was T cells of mothers and their children. That source notes: Three mothers and their six children, all healthy Caucasians, donated. Whether pairs are related or unrelated, thymic selection shapes their TCR recombination output in much the same way.

The rearrangement joins TRBV4-2 to TRBJ2-7; D not certain. The specimen was blood. The source is a boy aged 5-17 years in good health. CDR3 amino acids: CASSQGRSTEQYF. CDR3 coding DNA: TGTGCCAGCAGCCAAGGCAGGTCTACGGAGCAGTACTTC.